The 18 T cell receptor beta chains in this list originate from one sample, sequenced in a study of shared clonotypes between healthy human individuals. Profiled with immunoSEQ multiplex PCR; TCRdb holds only in-frame clones, not every one. This sample yields over 2 million clones, of which just under 95% are seen a single time; around 0.4% belongs to the top ten. The sequencing input was naive CD4+ T cells from PBMCs. Indicated subset: CD45RA+ positively selected. These receptors were obtained from a man between 18 and 35 years old in good health. Some clones in this sample may be carry-over from other donors' samples.

The J gene is TRBJ2-3, the V gene TRBV18, with a tentative D call TRBD2 (5 bases). The CDR3 consists of 16 residues. V was pared by 3 bases and J by 0 bases, with 13 bases between. Germline assignment: CDR1 KGHSH and CDR2 LQKENI. CDR3 bases: TGTGCCAGCTCACCGTCCGGAGGCCCTAGCACAGATACGCAGTATTTT. This sequence encodes CASSPSGGPSTDTQYF.

The J gene is TRBJ2-7, the V gene TRBV11-2, with D hard to call. The germline CDR1 and CDR2 sequences are SGHAT and FQNNGV. The CDR3 is 16 amino acids. The V gene lost 1 base and the J gene lost 3 bases, with 16 bases spanning the gap. The CDR3 DNA follows: TGTGCCAGCAGCTTAGCCCAACCGTGGATGGACTACGAGCAGTACTTC. Its translation: CASSLAQPWMDYEQYF.

V and J are TRBV6-1 and TRBJ1-4; no reliable D call. Trimming pared 4 bases from V and 0 bases from J, leaving 0 bases between. This CDR3 contains 12 residues. CDR1 is MNHNS and CDR2 is SASEGT in the germline V gene. Here the CDR3 reads CASSATNEKLFF. The CDR3 bases are TGTGCCAGCAGTGCAACTAATGAAAAACTGTTTTTT.

This chain connects TRBV29-1 to TRBJ2-1; 7 bases line up with TRBD1. CDR3 size: 17 residues. V shed 4 bases and J 0 bases; nucleotides not matched to a gene: 12. Per the germline V gene, CDR1 is SQVTM and CDR2 is ANQGSEA. CDR3 sequence: CSVVRTGKRGSYNEQFF. In DNA, the CDR3 is TGCAGCGTTGTCCGGACAGGTAAACGAGGCTCCTACAATGAGCAGTTCTTC.

V and J are TRBV29-1 and TRBJ2-5, with D possibly being TRBD1 (5 bases). The CDR3 is 13 amino acids. Germline lookup yields CDR1 SQVTM and CDR2 ANQGSEA. The V gene lost 1 base and the J gene lost 3 bases, with 9 bases spanning the gap. CDR3 amino acids: CSVEARQKETQYF. In DNA form, the CDR3 reads TGCAGCGTTGAAGCTCGACAGAAAGAGACCCAGTACTTC.

The gene calls are TRBV6-6 and TRBJ2-1, with TRBD2 as a possible D gene (6 bases). This CDR3 spans 15 amino acids. Looked up from germline, CDR1 is MNHNY and CDR2 is SVGAGI (reference sequence). The V end was cut by 2 bases, the J end by 7 bases, with 15 bases between. The CDR3 reads CASSYALASTNEQFF. As DNA, the CDR3 is TGTGCCAGCAGTTACGCCCTAGCGAGCACAAATGAGCAGTTCTTC.

On this clone itself: One end of the junction fails to match germline, which may point to a read error. V is TRBV5-4 and J is TRBJ2-1; maybe TRBD1 (6 bases). Germline-derived CDR1 and CDR2 are SGHNT and YYREEE (reference sequence). CDR3 size: 14 residues. The CDR3 is CASSLPKQGDERFF. The CDR3 DNA follows: TGTGCCAGCAGCTTGCCTAAACAGGGAGATGAGCGGTTCTTC.

The chain employs TRBV7-8 and TRBJ1-3, with D perhaps TRBD1 (5 bases). Trimming stripped 5 bases from V and 2 bases from J, with 13 bases between. The germline CDR1 and CDR2 sequences are SGHVS and FQNEAQ. The CDR3 covers 15 residues. The CDR3 sequence is CASSIDAGPGNTIYF. For the CDR3, the DNA is TGTGCCAGCAGCATCGACGCAGGGCCTGGAAACACCATATATTTT.

This rearrangement joins TRBV28 to TRBJ1-2; D unclear. Trimming removed 2 bases from V and 7 bases from J, with 5 bases in between. Looked up from germline, CDR1 is MDHEN and CDR2 is SYDVKM. This CDR3 comprises 11 residues. CDR3 region: CASSLPPGYTF. The CDR3, as DNA: TGTGCCAGCAGTTTACCCCCTGGCTACACCTTC.

The gene calls are TRBV4-1 and TRBJ2-2, with D unclear. The CDR3 contains 17 residues. The germline V gene encodes CDR1 MGHRA and CDR2 YSYEKL. The germline V and J ends were trimmed by 2 bases and 7 bases, with 20 bases remaining between them. The CDR3 region is CASSQFGRQDLSGELFF. CDR3 bases: TGCGCCAGCAGCCAATTTGGTCGGCAGGATCTAAGCGGGGAGCTGTTTTTT.

J is TRBJ2-5 and V is TRBV7-9, with a tentative D call TRBD2 (5 bases). CDR3 size: 15 residues. CDR1 and CDR2 (germline): SEHNR, FQNEAQ (reference sequence). V lost 5 bases to trimming and J lost 1 base, with 14 bases between them. The CDR3 loop reads CASSPFGIGQETQYF. The CDR3 nucleotides are TGTGCCAGCAGCCCCTTCGGGATAGGCCAAGAGACCCAGTACTTC.

In regard to this clone: This specimen includes other DNA sequences encoding the same CDR3. The V and J genes are TRBV18 and TRBJ2-5; 10 positions agree with TRBD1. This CDR3 contains 14 residues. The V and J ends lost 3 bases and 5 bases, in that order; junction bases with no gene match: 3. Germline V gene data show CDR1 as KGHSH and CDR2 as LQKENI. This chain's CDR3 is CASSPTGGRETQYF. The CDR3 coding sequence is TGTGCCAGCTCACCGACAGGGGGCCGGGAGACCCAGTACTTC.

The chain uses TRBV6-6 and TRBJ1-2; D gene ambiguous. CDR1 and CDR2 from the germline V gene are MNHNY and SVGAGI (reference sequence). The V gene lost 7 bases and the J gene lost 4 bases, with 13 bases spanning the gap. This CDR3 comprises 13 residues. CDR3: CASTGRAFYGYTF. CDR3 coding DNA: TGTGCCAGCACCGGGAGGGCGTTCTATGGCTACACCTTC.

This sequence joins TRBV30 and TRBJ2-7, with D hard to call. Germline CDR1 and CDR2: GTSNPN and SVGIG (reference sequence). Deletions cut 3 bases from V and 10 bases from J, with 13 bases between. The CDR3 contains 11 residues. The CDR3 reads CAWRDDTSQYF. Here the CDR3 DNA reads TGTGCCTGGAGAGACGACACCAGTCAGTACTTC.

The chain joins TRBV7-9 to TRBJ2-7; either TRBD1 or TRBD2 may fit D (6 bases each). V was shortened by 7 bases and J by 4 bases, with 11 bases between the two germline ends. The length of the CDR3 is 12 residues. Germline lookup yields CDR1 SEHNR and CDR2 FQNEAQ (reference sequence). The CDR3 reads CASTTGRYEQYF. The CDR3 region has the DNA TGTGCCAGCACCACAGGGAGGTACGAGCAGTACTTC.

The CDR3 is CASSFGRQGVNTEAFF. The CDR3 DNA is TGCGCCAGCAGCTTTGGTCGACAGGGGGTGAACACTGAAGCTTTCTTT. V is TRBV5-1 and J is TRBJ1-1; 9 positions match TRBD1. CDR1 and CDR2 from the germline V gene are SGHRS and YFSETQ. The CDR3 is 16 amino acids. J lost 0 bases, V lost 2 bases, and 5 bases had no gene match.

The chain uses TRBV5-1 and TRBJ2-2, with 10 nucleotides matching TRBD2. Germline V lookup: CDR1 SGHRS, CDR2 YFSETQ. Unmatched junction bases numbered 11, after V lost 6 bases and J lost 6 bases. CDR3 length: 16 residues. In DNA, the CDR3 is TGCGCCAGCAACCGAAGGGCTAGCGGGAGTGCCGGGGAGCTGTTTTTT. As protein: CASNRRASGSAGELFF.

In DNA, the CDR3 is TGTGCCAGCAGCTTATTTCACCGGGGGAGCACAGATACGCAGTATTTT. Amino acids: CASSLFHRGSTDTQYF. This chain connects TRBV7-8 to TRBJ2-3; D perhaps matches TRBD2 (6 bases). Germline V gives CDR1 SGHVS, CDR2 FQNEAQ. This CDR3 contains 16 residues. V was pared by 2 bases and J by 0 bases, with 12 bases between.